A selection of T cell receptor beta chains follows, all from one sample in a study of blood T cells in healthy people across ages. TCRdb re-called the 5' RACE reads through MiXCR, storing one row per CDR3 protein. The sample holds about 720,000 distinct CDR3 sequences, 25% seen once. The same data also contributed to another study, on T cells of mothers and their children.

The material sequenced was blood. The receptors were gathered from a boy between 5 and 17 years old in good health. Both conserved end residues are part of each CDR3. Each record gives: CDR3 DNA, CDR3 protein, D gene, J gene, V gene, clone size. The D gene is left open where the match is weak. Rows give clone size only sometimes, using once, few, many, or a class for an expanded clone.

TGCGCCAGCAGCCCTGGTGTCTGGGGGCCGACAGATACGCAGTATTTT,CASSPGVWGPTDTQYF,NA,TRBJ2-3,TRBV5-1,NA
TGCAGTGCCACTCCGGGACAGGGCAACCTCAACTATGGCTACACCTTC,CSATPGQGNLNYGYTF,TRBD1,TRBJ1-2,TRBV20-1,NA
TGTGCCACCAGTGATTCCCCGCCGGAAAACACCATATATTTT,CATSDSPPENTIYF,NA,TRBJ1-3,TRBV24-1,NA
TGCGCCAGCAGCTTGATCCTGGGCAGTTCCTACGAGCAGTACTTC,CASSLILGSSYEQYF,NA,TRBJ2-7,TRBV5-1,few
TGTGCCAGCAGTTCCCCAGGACCTTCACCCCTCCACTTT,CASSSPGPSPLHF,NA,TRBJ1-6,TRBV25-1,few
TGCAGCGTTGAAGCCTTTTTGAACACTGAAGCTTTCTTT,CSVEAFLNTEAFF,NA,TRBJ1-1,TRBV29-1,few
TGTGCCAGCAGCTCGGGACAGCCGAGGGCTGAAGCTTTCTTT,CASSSGQPRAEAFF,TRBD1,TRBJ1-1,TRBV7-8,NA
TGTGCCAGCAGTGCCGGTACAAACACCGGGGAGCTGTTTTTT,CASSAGTNTGELFF,NA,TRBJ2-2,TRBV6-2/TRBV6-3,few
TGTGCCAGCAGTTTGCATCCTCCGAACACTGAAGCTTTCTTT,CASSLHPPNTEAFF,NA,TRBJ1-1,TRBV28,NA
TGTGCCAGCAGGGACAGGGCCGGGGCCAACGTCCTGACTTTC,CASRDRAGANVLTF,TRBD1,TRBJ2-6,TRBV13,few
TGCGCCAGCAGCTTGGGAGGGGGCGTTTCACCCCTCCACTTT,CASSLGGGVSPLHF,TRBD1,TRBJ1-6,TRBV5-1,NA
TGTGCCAGGAGACTAGCGGGACTCACAGATACGCAGTATTTT,CARRLAGLTDTQYF,TRBD2,TRBJ2-3,TRBV2,few
TGTGCCAACTCACCATCCGACAGGGGAGCGATCTACGAGCAGTACTTC,CANSPSDRGAIYEQYF,TRBD1,TRBJ2-7,TRBV18,few
TGTGCTAGCAGTTACTCGGTGGCAGGGGGTCGGAATACGCAGTATTTT,CASSYSVAGGRNTQYF,TRBD1,TRBJ2-3,TRBV6-2/TRBV6-3,few
TGTGCCATCAGTGCCGCGACTAGCGGGAGTGCGGATACGCAGTATTTT,CAISAATSGSADTQYF,TRBD2,TRBJ2-3,TRBV10-3,NA
TGTGCCAGCAGCTTATTAGACAGACCCTATGGCTACACCTTC,CASSLLDRPYGYTF,NA,TRBJ1-2,TRBV7-9,NA
TGTGCCAGCAGTTTATACCGAGATGAAGCTTTCTTT,CASSLYRDEAFF,NA,TRBJ1-1,TRBV28,NA
TGTGCCAGCAGCTCCGCCGGGACAGGGGTTGGCTATGGCTACACCTTC,CASSSAGTGVGYGYTF,TRBD1,TRBJ1-2,TRBV12-3/TRBV12-4,few
TGTGCCAGTAGTCCGGACGCCAATTCCTACGAGCAGTACTTC,CASSPDANSYEQYF,NA,TRBJ2-7,TRBV19,NA
TGTGCCAGCAGCCTGCCAGGGCTCAACTATGGCTACACCTTC,CASSLPGLNYGYTF,NA,TRBJ1-2,TRBV28,NA
TGTGCCTGGAGTGTAGGGTACGGGTCCTACGAGCAGTACTTC,CAWSVGYGSYEQYF,NA,TRBJ2-7,TRBV30,NA
TGTGCCAGCAGCTTAGAAGGGGCGCCTAACGAGCAGTACTTC,CASSLEGAPNEQYF,NA,TRBJ2-7,TRBV7-2,many
TGCAGCGCTCAGGAACACAATGAGCAGTTCTTC,CSAQEHNEQFF,NA,TRBJ2-1,TRBV29-1,many
TGTGCCAGCAGCACGGACGGGAGCTCCTATAATTCACCCCTCCACTTT,CASSTDGSSYNSPLHF,NA,TRBJ1-6,TRBV13,NA
TGTGCCAGCAGCTCCGGACAGATCGACGCTGAAGCTTTCTTT,CASSSGQIDAEAFF,NA,TRBJ1-1,TRBV11-1,NA
TGCAGCGTTGAGTCCCAGCGGGAGTCCCCAGATACGCAGTATTTT,CSVESQRESPDTQYF,TRBD2,TRBJ2-3,TRBV29-1,few
TGTGCCAGCAGCTTAACGGCGAGGGATGAAGCTTTCTTT,CASSLTARDEAFF,NA,TRBJ1-1,TRBV7-3,once
TGTGCCAGCAGCTTAGGTCGTTGGACTAGCGGGGGGACCAATTACAATGAGCAGTTCTTC,CASSLGRWTSGGTNYNEQFF,TRBD2,TRBJ2-1,TRBV11-2,few
TGTGCCAGCAGTGAAGGGCGGGAGGGCCGAAGTACAGATACGCAGTATTTT,CASSEGREGRSTDTQYF,TRBD2,TRBJ2-3,TRBV2,NA
TGCGCCAGCAGCCAAGAGGGGACTAACACAGATACGCAGTATTTT,CASSQEGTNTDTQYF,TRBD2,TRBJ2-3,TRBV4-3,NA
TGTGCCAGCAGCTCCGTAGGCTCCTACAATGAGCAGTTCTTC,CASSSVGSYNEQFF,NA,TRBJ2-1,TRBV7-2,NA
TGTGCCACCGATGGCACGAAAGGGATAAATGAGCAGTTCTTC,CATDGTKGINEQFF,NA,TRBJ2-1,TRBV6-2/TRBV6-3,NA
TGTGCCAGCAGCGACCGACTAGCGGGGGGCCATATCACCGGGGAGCTGTTTTTT,CASSDRLAGGHITGELFF,TRBD2,TRBJ2-2,TRBV9,few
TGTGCCAGCAGTTTCCCAGCAGATACGCAGTATTTT,CASSFPADTQYF,NA,TRBJ2-3,TRBV28,few
TGCGCCAGCAGTAAGTCCGGGACCTCCTACGAGCAGTACTTC,CASSKSGTSYEQYF,NA,TRBJ2-7,TRBV5-1,few
TGTGCCAGCAGTTGGTCGGGAGGAGGGTCCGGGGAGCTGTTTTTT,CASSWSGGGSGELFF,TRBD2,TRBJ2-2,TRBV6-2/TRBV6-3,few
TGTGCCAGCTCATCGCAGGGGGCAGGTCGCAATGAGCAGTTCTTC,CASSSQGAGRNEQFF,TRBD1,TRBJ2-1,TRBV18,NA
TGCAGCGTTGACCCCGGGTTAGAAGAGACCCAGTACTTC,CSVDPGLEETQYF,NA,TRBJ2-5,TRBV29-1,NA
TGCAGTACGACGGTGGCGGGGGCTCGGGAGACCCAGTACTTC,CSTTVAGARETQYF,NA,TRBJ2-5,TRBV20-1,NA
TGTGCCAGCAGCTCGCAAGGTGGCCCGTGGGGCGGGGAGCTGTTTTTT,CASSSQGGPWGGELFF,NA,TRBJ2-2,TRBV7-2,few
TGCAGCGTTGAGTTCGGGGAGACCCAGTACTTC,CSVEFGETQYF,NA,TRBJ2-5,TRBV29-1,NA
TGTGCCAGCAGTCTGGGACAGGGAATTAACTATGGCTACACCTTC,CASSLGQGINYGYTF,TRBD1,TRBJ1-2,TRBV12-3/TRBV12-4,few
TGTGCCAGCAGTTTCTCGGGGTCCTACGAGCAGTACTTC,CASSFSGSYEQYF,NA,TRBJ2-7,TRBV27,many